The rows below give T cell receptor beta chains drawn from one sample of a study of T-cell reconstitution after alpha-beta-depleted transplantation in children. Using its own MiXCR run on the PCR reads, TCRdb lists one record per CDR3 protein. The sample lists hundreds of thousands of distinct CDR3 sequences, around a tenth seen once, with roughly a quarter in the top ten. Source: peripheral blood, taken 180 days after TCRalphabeta/CD19-depleted stem cell transplant. These TCRs come from a male patient aged 2 to 9 who had a stem cell transplant for chronic granulomatous disease, so the T cells may come from the graft donor. Each CDR3 is given with its conserved first and last residue. The D gene is left open where the match is weak. Only part of the rows carry a size: once, few, many, or a class if the clone is expanded.

len: 14
d_gene: -
v_gene: TRBV20-1
abundance: many
j_gene: TRBJ1-6
CDR3nt: TGCAGTGCTACCCAAGCCCGGGCTAATTCACCCCTCCACTTT
CDR3aa: CSATQARANSPLHF

len: 14
d_gene: -
v_gene: TRBV7-2
abundance: many
j_gene: TRBJ2-5
CDR3nt: TGTGCCAGCAGCTTAGACGGCAGGAAAGAGACCCAGTACTTC
CDR3aa: CASSLDGRKETQYF

len: 14
d_gene: -
v_gene: TRBV6-1
abundance: -
j_gene: TRBJ1-2
CDR3nt: TGTGCCAGCAGTGTGGACCCAAGAGGAGTCGGCTACACCTTC
CDR3aa: CASSVDPRGVGYTF

len: 17
d_gene: -
v_gene: TRBV12-3/TRBV12-4
abundance: -
j_gene: TRBJ1-3
CDR3nt: TGTGCCAGCAGTTTTGTCATATACAGGGTGCCTGGAAACACCATATATTTT
CDR3aa: CASSFVIYRVPGNTIYF

len: 13
d_gene: -
v_gene: TRBV25-1
abundance: many
j_gene: TRBJ2-1
CDR3nt: TGTGCCAGCAGTGAATCGGGGATCAATGAGCAGTTCTTC
CDR3aa: CASSESGINEQFF

len: 13
d_gene: -
v_gene: TRBV7-9
abundance: -
j_gene: TRBJ2-7
CDR3nt: TGTGCCAGCAGCTTAGACGGAACCTACGAGCAGTCCTTC
CDR3aa: CASSLDGTYEQSF

len: 15
d_gene: -
v_gene: TRBV9
abundance: many
j_gene: TRBJ2-5
CDR3nt: TGTGCCAGCAGCGTAGGGGGAGGGGGCCAAGAGACCCAGTACTTC
CDR3aa: CASSVGGGGQETQYF

len: 14
d_gene: -
v_gene: TRBV7-2
abundance: many
j_gene: TRBJ1-2
CDR3nt: TGTGCCAGCAGCTCCGGGACACCCTTGGATGGCTACACCTTC
CDR3aa: CASSSGTPLDGYTF

len: 14
d_gene: TRBD1
v_gene: TRBV28
abundance: many
j_gene: TRBJ1-2
CDR3nt: TGTGCCAGCGGGGTCGCGCAGGGGGCCGATGGCTACACCTTC
CDR3aa: CASGVAQGADGYTF

len: 15
d_gene: -
v_gene: TRBV25-1
abundance: many
j_gene: TRBJ2-7
CDR3nt: TGTGCCAGCATTCTCACGACCGGGCAAGGCTACGAGCAGTACTTC
CDR3aa: CASILTTGQGYEQYF

len: 14
d_gene: TRBD2
v_gene: TRBV6-2/TRBV6-3
abundance: many
j_gene: TRBJ2-1
CDR3nt: TGTGCCAGCAGACCCGGGACTAGCGGGAGGGCACGGTTCTTC
CDR3aa: CASRPGTSGRARFF

len: 15
d_gene: TRBD1
v_gene: TRBV27
abundance: many
j_gene: TRBJ1-1
CDR3nt: TGTGCCAGCAGACCATCTCCAACACAGGGGACTGAAGCTTTCTTT
CDR3aa: CASRPSPTQGTEAFF

len: 13
d_gene: TRBD2
v_gene: TRBV12-3/TRBV12-4
abundance: many
j_gene: TRBJ2-2
CDR3nt: TGTGCCAGCAGGCGCGCGGGGGTCGGGGAGCTGTTTTTT
CDR3aa: CASRRAGVGELFF

len: 15
d_gene: -
v_gene: TRBV6-1
abundance: -
j_gene: TRBJ2-1
CDR3nt: TGTGCCAGCAGCAAGCCAGGGAATGGGGGAGGTGAGCAGTTCTTC
CDR3aa: CASSKPGNGGGEQFF

len: 15
d_gene: TRBD1
v_gene: TRBV29-1
abundance: many
j_gene: TRBJ1-1
CDR3nt: TGCAGCGTGTCCCCCTGGGACAGCACGAACACTGAAGCTTTCTTT
CDR3aa: CSVSPWDSTNTEAFF

len: 12
d_gene: -
v_gene: TRBV5-6
abundance: many
j_gene: TRBJ2-3
CDR3nt: TGTGCCAGCGGCCGTTGGCTCAATACGCAGTATTTT
CDR3aa: CASGRWLNTQYF

len: 14
d_gene: -
v_gene: TRBV7-9
abundance: few
j_gene: TRBJ2-3
CDR3nt: TGTGCCAGCAGCTTAGAGGCCGGGACAGATACGCAGTATTTT
CDR3aa: CASSLEAGTDTQYF

len: 14
d_gene: -
v_gene: TRBV5-1
abundance: -
j_gene: TRBJ2-3
CDR3nt: TGCGCCAACAGCTTGGCGCGAGCAAGAGATACGCAGTATTTT
CDR3aa: CANSLARARDTQYF

len: 17
d_gene: TRBD2
v_gene: TRBV7-8
abundance: many
j_gene: TRBJ2-7
CDR3nt: TGTGCCAGCAGCTTAGCGATCGGAAGCGGGAGTGGAAGAGCGCAGTACTTC
CDR3aa: CASSLAIGSGSGRAQYF

len: 16
d_gene: TRBD2
v_gene: TRBV5-1
abundance: many
j_gene: TRBJ2-2
CDR3nt: TGCGCCAGCAGCCCGTCCCCCGGGACTAGTACCGGGGAGCTGTTTTTT
CDR3aa: CASSPSPGTSTGELFF

len: 19
d_gene: TRBD2
v_gene: TRBV4-3
abundance: few
j_gene: TRBJ2-3
CDR3nt: TGCGCCAGCAGCCCAGGACTAGCGGGGGGGAATCGGGACACAGATACGCAGTATTTT
CDR3aa: CASSPGLAGGNRDTDTQYF

len: 22
d_gene: TRBD2
v_gene: TRBV2
abundance: many
j_gene: TRBJ2-2
CDR3nt: TGTGCCAGCAGTGAAGGGCTAGCGGGGGGGCCATTAACCCCTTCGAACACCGGGGAGCTGTTTTTT
CDR3aa: CASSEGLAGGPLTPSNTGELFF

len: 14
d_gene: TRBD1
v_gene: TRBV19
abundance: -
j_gene: TRBJ2-7
CDR3nt: TGTGCCACCACTCCGGGACAGGGGTCCTACGAGCAGTACTTC
CDR3aa: CATTPGQGSYEQYF

len: 15
d_gene: -
v_gene: TRBV12-3/TRBV12-4
abundance: -
j_gene: TRBJ1-2
CDR3nt: TGTGCCAGCACCATGGGGGCGGTAGCTAACTATGGCTACACCTTC
CDR3aa: CASTMGAVANYGYTF

len: 14
d_gene: TRBD2
v_gene: TRBV27
abundance: many
j_gene: TRBJ2-7
CDR3nt: TGTGCCAGCAAACTAGCGGGAGTCGGGTACGAGCAGTACTTC
CDR3aa: CASKLAGVGYEQYF

len: 14
d_gene: -
v_gene: TRBV7-2
abundance: many
j_gene: TRBJ1-1
CDR3nt: TGTGCCAGCAGCTTACTTAATAGCGGCCCTGAAGCTTTCTTT
CDR3aa: CASSLLNSGPEAFF

len: 17
d_gene: -
v_gene: TRBV5-7
abundance: many
j_gene: TRBJ2-6
CDR3nt: TGTGCCAGCAGCTTGGTTACATCAGGGGTTGGGGCCAACGTCCTGACTTTC
CDR3aa: CASSLVTSGVGANVLTF

len: 18
d_gene: TRBD2
v_gene: TRBV18
abundance: many
j_gene: TRBJ2-7
CDR3nt: TGTGCCAGCTCATCACTCCCACCTACCGGGACTAGCGGGAACGAGCAGTACTTC
CDR3aa: CASSSLPPTGTSGNEQYF

len: 14
d_gene: -
v_gene: TRBV18
abundance: few
j_gene: TRBJ2-3
CDR3nt: TGTGCCAGCTCACCTAAAAGCGGAACAGATACGCAGTATTTT
CDR3aa: CASSPKSGTDTQYF

len: 13
d_gene: TRBD1
v_gene: TRBV29-1
abundance: few
j_gene: TRBJ2-7
CDR3nt: TGCAGCGTCTCCGGGACAGGTACCCCACCGCAGTACTTC
CDR3aa: CSVSGTGTPPQYF

len: 13
d_gene: -
v_gene: TRBV7-2
abundance: many
j_gene: TRBJ2-7
CDR3nt: TGTGCCAGCAGCTTACAGGGGGGCTACGAGCAGTACTTC
CDR3aa: CASSLQGGYEQYF

len: 14
d_gene: TRBD1
v_gene: TRBV5-1
abundance: many
j_gene: TRBJ1-2
CDR3nt: TGCGCCAGCAGCTTGCGACAGGGTCACTATGGCTACACCTTC
CDR3aa: CASSLRQGHYGYTF

len: 14
d_gene: -
v_gene: TRBV7-9
abundance: many
j_gene: TRBJ2-4
CDR3nt: TGTGCCAGCAGCTTGGGCGGGATGGCGGACATTCAGTACTTC
CDR3aa: CASSLGGMADIQYF

len: 12
d_gene: -
v_gene: TRBV20-1
abundance: many
j_gene: TRBJ2-7
CDR3nt: TGCAGTGCCTCTACTGGGCAGTACGAGCAGTACTTC
CDR3aa: CSASTGQYEQYF

len: 14
d_gene: -
v_gene: TRBV29-1
abundance: many
j_gene: TRBJ2-3
CDR3nt: TGCAGCGTTTTGGGGGCCGGGCACACAGATACGCAGTATTTT
CDR3aa: CSVLGAGHTDTQYF

len: 15
d_gene: -
v_gene: TRBV5-1
abundance: many
j_gene: TRBJ1-1
CDR3nt: TGCGCCAGCAGCTTGCTTGGGAGTCAGAACACTGAAGCTTTCTTT
CDR3aa: CASSLLGSQNTEAFF

len: 13
d_gene: -
v_gene: TRBV6-1
abundance: many
j_gene: TRBJ2-2
CDR3nt: TGTGCCGCCGCTCCGGGGACCACCGGGGAGCTGTTTTTT
CDR3aa: CAAAPGTTGELFF

len: 15
d_gene: -
v_gene: TRBV6-5
abundance: many
j_gene: TRBJ2-1
CDR3nt: TGTGCCAGCAGTTACCACCCAAGCTCCTACAATGAGCAGTTCTTC
CDR3aa: CASSYHPSSYNEQFF

len: 14
d_gene: TRBD2
v_gene: TRBV27
abundance: few
j_gene: TRBJ2-7
CDR3nt: TGTGCCAGCAGTTCCCCGGGAGGGAAGTACGAGCAGTACTTC
CDR3aa: CASSSPGGKYEQYF

len: 16
d_gene: TRBD2
v_gene: TRBV6-4
abundance: few
j_gene: TRBJ2-1
CDR3nt: TGTGCCAGCACCGGGGGGGCTAGCGCGACCAGTAGTGAGCAGTTCTTC
CDR3aa: CASTGGASATSSEQFF

len: 22
d_gene: -
v_gene: TRBV5-1
abundance: many
j_gene: TRBJ2-2
CDR3nt: TGCGCCAGCAGCTTGTTTTCACCGGGTCAAATTAGGCCGACGTCAAACACCGGGGAGCTGTTTTTT
CDR3aa: CASSLFSPGQIRPTSNTGELFF

len: 14
d_gene: -
v_gene: TRBV5-6
abundance: many
j_gene: TRBJ1-1
CDR3nt: TGTGCCAGCAGCTTAAAGTTCAGGGTCACTGAAGCTTTCTTT
CDR3aa: CASSLKFRVTEAFF

len: 15
d_gene: TRBD1
v_gene: TRBV28
abundance: many
j_gene: TRBJ1-1
CDR3nt: TGTGCCAGCAGTCTGACGGACAGGGGGCATACTGAAGCTTTCTTT
CDR3aa: CASSLTDRGHTEAFF

len: 11
d_gene: -
v_gene: TRBV20-1
abundance: many
j_gene: TRBJ1-2
CDR3nt: TGCAGTGCCGCCGGGGGCTATGGCTACACCTTC
CDR3aa: CSAAGGYGYTF

len: 16
d_gene: TRBD2
v_gene: TRBV5-1
abundance: many
j_gene: TRBJ2-1
CDR3nt: TGCGCCAGCAGCCAAAACTGGGGACTAGCGGGAGGTGAGCAGTTCTTC
CDR3aa: CASSQNWGLAGGEQFF

len: 15
d_gene: -
v_gene: TRBV28
abundance: few
j_gene: TRBJ2-5
CDR3nt: TGTGCCAGCAGCCCCTCGTCCACGGACCAAGAGACCCAGTACTTC
CDR3aa: CASSPSSTDQETQYF

len: 15
d_gene: TRBD1
v_gene: TRBV7-9
abundance: many
j_gene: TRBJ2-5
CDR3nt: TGTGCCAGCAGCCCCAGGGACAGAACTCAAGAGACCCAGTACTTC
CDR3aa: CASSPRDRTQETQYF

len: 13
d_gene: -
v_gene: TRBV7-9
abundance: -
j_gene: TRBJ2-1
CDR3nt: TGTGCCAGCAGCGCCGACGGTTACAATGAGCAGTTCTTC
CDR3aa: CASSADGYNEQFF

len: 14
d_gene: -
v_gene: TRBV7-3
abundance: many
j_gene: TRBJ2-5
CDR3nt: TGTGCCAGCAGTAAAGGGGGGTCCCCAGAGACCCAGTACTTC
CDR3aa: CASSKGGSPETQYF

len: 16
d_gene: -
v_gene: TRBV29-1
abundance: -
j_gene: TRBJ2-2
CDR3nt: TGCAGCGTTGAAGGATTTGGGACATACAACACCGGGGAGCTGTTTTTT
CDR3aa: CSVEGFGTYNTGELFF

len: 15
d_gene: TRBD1
v_gene: TRBV20-1
abundance: many
j_gene: TRBJ1-2
CDR3nt: TGCAGTGCTGTGGACAGGGGTTCCCCTAACTATGGCTACACCTTC
CDR3aa: CSAVDRGSPNYGYTF

len: 12
d_gene: TRBD1
v_gene: TRBV29-1
abundance: many
j_gene: TRBJ2-7
CDR3nt: TGCAGCGTTCGGGACAGCACCTACGAGCAGTACTTC
CDR3aa: CSVRDSTYEQYF

len: 15
d_gene: -
v_gene: TRBV10-3
abundance: -
j_gene: TRBJ2-7
CDR3nt: TGTGCCATCAGTGAGAGGGCTAGCCCGACCTACGAGCAGTACTTC
CDR3aa: CAISERASPTYEQYF

len: 14
d_gene: TRBD2
v_gene: TRBV18
abundance: few
j_gene: TRBJ2-3
CDR3nt: TGTGCCAGCTCAACTCTAGCGGGCACAGATACGCAGTATTTT
CDR3aa: CASSTLAGTDTQYF

len: 16
d_gene: -
v_gene: TRBV12-3/TRBV12-4
abundance: many
j_gene: TRBJ2-6
CDR3nt: TGTGCCAGCAGACAGGTGGAGGACTCTGGGGCCAACGTCCTGACTTTC
CDR3aa: CASRQVEDSGANVLTF

len: 14
d_gene: -
v_gene: TRBV9
abundance: once
j_gene: TRBJ2-1
CDR3nt: TGTGCCAGCAGCGACGGAAGGAGGGCCTGGGAGCAGTTCTTC
CDR3aa: CASSDGRRAWEQFF

len: 14
d_gene: -
v_gene: TRBV7-2
abundance: many
j_gene: TRBJ2-6
CDR3nt: TGTGCCAGCAGCCGGGCGCTAGGGGCCAACGTCCTGACTTTC
CDR3aa: CASSRALGANVLTF

len: 14
d_gene: -
v_gene: TRBV20-1
abundance: many
j_gene: TRBJ2-2
CDR3nt: TGCAGTGCACTCCTAGCGTTTGGGACCGGGGAGCTGTTTTTT
CDR3aa: CSALLAFGTGELFF

len: 15
d_gene: -
v_gene: TRBV7-6
abundance: many
j_gene: TRBJ1-2
CDR3nt: TGTGCCAGCAGCTTAGTAGGGGGGATAAACTATGGCTACACCTTC
CDR3aa: CASSLVGGINYGYTF

len: 16
d_gene: -
v_gene: TRBV9
abundance: many
j_gene: TRBJ2-3
CDR3nt: TGTGCCAGCAGCGACGGACTACGTTGGGACACAGATACGCAGTATTTT
CDR3aa: CASSDGLRWDTDTQYF